One and the same sample provided the 19 T cell receptor beta chains below, sequenced in a study of T cell repertoires in cytomegalovirus infection. TCRdb re-analysed the reads in MiXCR, keeping a single row per CDR3 protein. Counted here are 62,000 or so distinct CDR3 sequences, 20% to 25% occurring once; the ten biggest clones make up around 70%. No antigens are known for them. The sequenced sample was CD8+ T cells from cultured PBMCs, obtained from culture after CMV antigen stimulation. Every receptor here comes from a human donor in good health (CMV status not recorded). Some clones in this sample may be carry-over from other donors' samples.

The chain has TRBV4-2 and TRBJ2-5, with 9 bases fitting TRBD2. V was clipped by 0 bases and J by 2 bases; unmatched bases: 1. CDR1 and CDR2 (germline): LGHNA, YNFKEQ. The CDR3 runs to 15 residues. DNA for the CDR3: TGTGCCAGCAGCCAAGAGGCGGGGGGGCAAGAGACCCAGTACTTC. Translating it yields CASSQEAGGQETQYF.

Many counts were recorded for this clonotype. The chain joins TRBV7-9 to TRBJ2-3; D gene unclear. Trimming stripped 5 bases from V and 2 bases from J, with 17 bases between. The CDR3 has 16 residues. The germline CDR1 and CDR2 sequences are SEHNR and FQNEAQ (reference sequence). CDR3 sequence: CASSDGNLVFTDTQYF. The CDR3 region has the DNA TGTGCCAGCAGCGACGGTAATTTGGTATTCACAGATACGCAGTATTTT.

This clonotype appeared many times. This chain joins TRBV24-1 and TRBJ2-3; a weak D match, TRBD2 (5 bases). The CDR3 is 15 residues long. Germline CDR1 is KGHDR and CDR2 is SFDVKD. Trimming stripped 7 bases from V and 4 bases from J, with 17 bases between. The CDR3 DNA reads TGTGCCACCAGGGGGAACGGGGTTGGCGCAGATACGCAGTATTTT. Protein product: CATRGNGVGADTQYF.

This clonotype was recorded a few times. The J gene is TRBJ1-4, the V gene TRBV7-2; D possibly corresponds to TRBD1 (5 bases). Germline V lookup: CDR1 SGHTA, CDR2 FQGNSA. Trimming shortened V by 2 bases and J by 4 bases, and 8 bases separated the two germline ends. The CDR3 runs to 14 residues. CDR3 sequence: CASSLNRLNEKLFF. CDR3 sequence (DNA): TGTGCCAGCAGCTTAAACAGGCTTAATGAAAAACTGTTTTTT.

The chain has TRBV4-1 and TRBJ1-4, with TRBD1 matching over 7 bases. CDR1 MGHRA and CDR2 YSYEKL come from the germline V gene. The CDR3 is 16 residues long. The V and J ends lost 1 base and 8 bases, in that order; junction bases with no gene match: 10. CDR3 DNA sequence: TGCGCCAGCAGCCAAGTGGTCGACAGGGAATCCGAAAAACTGTTTTTT. Residues: CASSQVVDRESEKLFF.

V and J are TRBV4-1 and TRBJ2-7; 7 bases map to TRBD1. The CDR3 is 16 residues long. V lost 1 base to trimming and J lost 2 bases; unmatched junction nucleotides: 8. Germline V gives CDR1 MGHRA, CDR2 YSYEKL. CDR3 amino acids: CASSQASDRVTYEQYF. The CDR3 region has the DNA TGCGCCAGCAGCCAAGCCTCCGACAGGGTCACCTACGAGCAGTACTTC.

This clonotype showed up just a few times. The chain combines TRBV4-1 with TRBJ2-7, with 10 bases aligning to TRBD1. In germline, CDR1 is MGHRA, CDR2 YSYEKL. V trimming: 2 bases; J trimming: 4 bases; junction bases outside the gene matches: 5. The CDR3 covers 15 residues. The CDR3 protein is CASSQRTGGGYEQYF. DNA of the CDR3: TGCGCCAGCAGCCAAAGGACAGGGGGAGGTTACGAGCAGTACTTC.

This clonotype was seen a handful of times. V usage is TRBV9 and J usage is TRBJ2-7, with D unresolved. V was pared by 6 bases and J by 4 bases, with 17 bases between. The CDR3 length is 14 residues. Germline loops: CDR1 SGDLS, CDR2 YYNGEE. The CDR3: CASTPGQAPYEQYF. CDR3 coding DNA: TGTGCCAGCACCCCAGGTCAGGCGCCTTACGAGCAGTACTTC.

This clonotype occurred a few times. This chain joins TRBV2 and TRBJ1-1, with D perhaps TRBD1 (6 bases). Trimming removed 6 bases from V and 6 bases from J, with 8 bases in between. Per germline, CDR1 SNHLY and CDR2 FYNNEI. CDR3 length equals 11 residues. The CDR3 DNA follows: TGTGCCAGCAGGAGGGGGTCTGAAGCTTTCTTT. It is translated as CASRRGSEAFF.

V and J are TRBV27 and TRBJ1-5; D is unresolved. Per germline, CDR1 MNHEY and CDR2 SMNVEV (reference sequence). The CDR3 extends over 16 amino acids. The V and J ends lost 6 bases and 6 bases respectively, with 21 bases between them. CDR3 nucleotides: TGTGCCAGCAGCGTCGCGGGGTCCGATGGAGGTCAGCCCCAGCATTTT. This gives the protein CASSVAGSDGGQPQHF.

V gene TRBV5-5 combines with J gene TRBJ1-5; D ambiguous. The CDR3 spans 19 residues. Germline V gene data show CDR1 as SGHKS and CDR2 as YYEKEE (reference sequence). The V gene lost 7 bases and the J gene lost 3 bases, with 29 bases spanning the gap. The DNA of the CDR3 is TGTGCCAGCCCCACTCCCTGGAAGCGGGGTAAAAGAGCCAATCAGCCCCAGCATTTT. Its protein product is CASPTPWKRGKRANQPQHF.

The chain carries TRBV19 and TRBJ1-4, with D uncertain. V gave up 5 bases and J gave up 3 bases, with 10 bases separating them. This CDR3 is built from 14 residues. Germline lookup yields CDR1 LNHDA and CDR2 SQIVND (reference sequence). For the CDR3, the DNA is TGTGCCAGTAGTTTGGGCAACCCTAATGAAAAACTGTTTTTT. Translating it yields CASSLGNPNEKLFF.

This clonotype showed up just a few times. One end of the junction varies from germline; a read error may be responsible. The chain combines TRBV4-1 with TRBJ1-4, with TRBD1 identical over 7 bases. From germline, CDR1 is MGHRA and CDR2 YSYEKL. The CDR3 is 18 amino acids. DNA of the CDR3: TGCGCCAGCAGCCACACAGACAGGGCCGACTCCCTTAATGAAAGACTGTTTTTT. Protein sequence: CASSHTDRADSLNERLFF.

There are a few counts of this clonotype. This chain links TRBV10-3 with TRBJ1-4; 7 bases line up with TRBD1. V was pared by 10 bases and J by 7 bases, with 9 bases of the junction left unmatched. The germline gives CDR1 ENHRY, CDR2 SYGVKD. The CDR3 runs 13 residues. The CDR3 sequence is CANRDSISEKLFF. CDR3 bases: TGTGCCAACCGGGACAGTATTAGTGAAAAACTGTTTTTT.

The chain joins TRBV7-8 to TRBJ1-1; D may be TRBD1 (5 bases). Germline values: CDR1 SGHVS, CDR2 FQNEAQ. Trimming cost V 6 bases and J 1 base, with 9 bases left between them. CDR3 length: 13 residues. CDR3 sequence reads: CASRWGRNTEAFF. The DNA for the CDR3 is TGTGCCAGCAGGTGGGGACGGAACACTGAAGCTTTCTTT.

The J gene is TRBJ2-2, the V gene TRBV4-1, with TRBD1 matching 9 bases. Per germline, CDR1 MGHRA and CDR2 YSYEKL. The CDR3 has 15 amino acids. V was pared by 7 bases and J by 2 bases, with 5 bases of the junction left unmatched. CDR3 protein: CASMWTGANTGELFF. The CDR3 region has the DNA TGCGCCAGCATGTGGACAGGGGCAAACACCGGGGAGCTGTTTTTT.

This clonotype has just a few counts. The genes are TRBV7-2 and TRBJ1-3, with D possibly being TRBD1 (5 bases). This CDR3 comprises 16 residues. The germline CDR1 and CDR2 sequences are SGHTA and FQGNSA. V was clipped by 5 bases and J by 0 bases, with 14 bases between them. The CDR3 loop is CASSPGVVSSGNTIYF. CDR3 nucleotide sequence: TGTGCCAGCAGCCCGGGGGTGGTCTCCTCTGGAAACACCATATATTTT. Looking up the rest from reference TRBV7-2 and TRBJ1-3 gives the full variable domain: GAGVSQSPSNKVTEKGKDVELRCDPISGHTALYWYRQSLGQGLEFLIYFQGNSAPDKSGLPSDRFSAERTGGSVSTLTIQRTQQEDSAVYLCASSPGVVSSGNTIYFGEGSWLTVV.

This clonotype was seen a few times. CDR3 sequence (DNA): TGTGCCAGCAGATACCTTAGCGGGGCCTCAGAGGGAAACATTCAGTACTTC. Its protein is CASRYLSGASEGNIQYF. The rearrangement links TRBV7-2 to TRBJ2-4, with 8 bases matching TRBD2. The junction had 16 bases not matched to a gene; V was cut back by 6 bases and J by 6 bases. The CDR3 length is 17 residues. Germline lookup yields CDR1 SGHTA and CDR2 FQGNSA.

The rearrangement uses TRBV12-3 or TRBV12-4 and TRBJ2-5; TRBD1 or TRBD2 may be the D gene (7 bases each). V dropped 6 bases and J dropped 5 bases, with 19 bases sitting between them. The CDR3 extends over 15 amino acids. CDR3 nucleotides: TGTGCCAGCAGCTCGGGGGGTCAGGGGGTCGAGACCCAGTACTTC. Translating it yields CASSSGGQGVETQYF.